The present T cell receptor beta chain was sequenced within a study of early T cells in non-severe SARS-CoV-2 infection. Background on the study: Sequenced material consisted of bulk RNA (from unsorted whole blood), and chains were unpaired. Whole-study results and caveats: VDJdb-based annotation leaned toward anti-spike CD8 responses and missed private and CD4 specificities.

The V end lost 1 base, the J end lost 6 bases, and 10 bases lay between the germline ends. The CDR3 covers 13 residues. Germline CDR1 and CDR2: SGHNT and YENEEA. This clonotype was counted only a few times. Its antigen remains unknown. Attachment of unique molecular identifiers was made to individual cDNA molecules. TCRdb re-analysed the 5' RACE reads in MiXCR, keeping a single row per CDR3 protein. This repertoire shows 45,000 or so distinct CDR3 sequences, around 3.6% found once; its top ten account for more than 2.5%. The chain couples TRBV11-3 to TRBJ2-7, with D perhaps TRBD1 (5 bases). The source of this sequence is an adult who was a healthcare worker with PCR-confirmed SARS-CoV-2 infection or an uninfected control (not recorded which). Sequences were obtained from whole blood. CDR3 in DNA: TGTGCCAGCAGCTTAGGAACAGACAGCGAGCAGTACTTC. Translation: CASSLGTDSEQYF.